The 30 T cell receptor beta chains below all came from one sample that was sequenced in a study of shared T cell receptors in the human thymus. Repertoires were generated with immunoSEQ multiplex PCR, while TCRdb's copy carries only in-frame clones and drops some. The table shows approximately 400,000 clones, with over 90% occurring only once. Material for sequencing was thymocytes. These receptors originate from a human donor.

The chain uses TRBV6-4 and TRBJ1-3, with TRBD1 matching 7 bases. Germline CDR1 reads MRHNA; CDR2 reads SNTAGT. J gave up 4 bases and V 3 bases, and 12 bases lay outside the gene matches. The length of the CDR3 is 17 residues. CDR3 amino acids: CASSDLVYRGWGNTIYF. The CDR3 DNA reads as TGTGCCAGCAGTGATTTGGTATACAGGGGCTGGGGAAACACCATATATTTT.

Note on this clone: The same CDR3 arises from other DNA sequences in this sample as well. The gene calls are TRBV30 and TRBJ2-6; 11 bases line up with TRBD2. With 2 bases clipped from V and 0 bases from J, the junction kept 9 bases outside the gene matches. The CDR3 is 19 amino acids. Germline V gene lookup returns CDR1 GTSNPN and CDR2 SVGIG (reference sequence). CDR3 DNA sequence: TGTGCCTGGAGTAACGGGACTAGCGGCCCCCGCTCTGGGGCCAACGTCCTGACTTTC. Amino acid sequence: CAWSNGTSGPRSGANVLTF.

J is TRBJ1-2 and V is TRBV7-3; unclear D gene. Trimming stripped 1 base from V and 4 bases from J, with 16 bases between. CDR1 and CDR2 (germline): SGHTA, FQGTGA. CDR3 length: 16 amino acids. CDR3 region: CASSLKPIEQIYGYTF. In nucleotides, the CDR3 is TGTGCCAGCAGCTTAAAACCAATTGAACAGATCTATGGCTACACCTTC.

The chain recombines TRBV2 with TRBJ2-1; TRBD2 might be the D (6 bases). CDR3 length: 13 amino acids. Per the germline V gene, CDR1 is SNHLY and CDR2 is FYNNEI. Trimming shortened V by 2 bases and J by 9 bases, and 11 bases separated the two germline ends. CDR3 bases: TGTGCCAGCAGTGAACCTTCGCGGGGTGAGCAGTTCTTC. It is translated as CASSEPSRGEQFF.

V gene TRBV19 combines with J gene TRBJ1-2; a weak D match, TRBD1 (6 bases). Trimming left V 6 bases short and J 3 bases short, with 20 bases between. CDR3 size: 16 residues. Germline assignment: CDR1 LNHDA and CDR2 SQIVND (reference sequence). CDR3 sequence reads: CASSRQAGWHYYGYTF. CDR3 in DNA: TGTGCCAGTAGCAGACAGGCGGGGTGGCATTACTATGGCTACACCTTC.

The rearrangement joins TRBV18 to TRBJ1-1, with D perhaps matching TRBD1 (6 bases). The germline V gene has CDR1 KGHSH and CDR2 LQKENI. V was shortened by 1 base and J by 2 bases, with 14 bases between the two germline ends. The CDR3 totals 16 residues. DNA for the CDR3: TGTGCCAGCTCACCACGGGAAAGGGGGTCCAACACTGAAGCTTTCTTT. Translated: CASSPRERGSNTEAFF.

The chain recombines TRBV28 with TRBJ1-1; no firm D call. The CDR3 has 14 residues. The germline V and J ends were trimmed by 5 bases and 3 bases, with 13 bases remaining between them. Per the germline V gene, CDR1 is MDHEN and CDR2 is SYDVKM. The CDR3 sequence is CASSPSGPDTEAFF. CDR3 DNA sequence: TGTGCCAGCAGTCCATCCGGACCGGACACTGAAGCTTTCTTT.

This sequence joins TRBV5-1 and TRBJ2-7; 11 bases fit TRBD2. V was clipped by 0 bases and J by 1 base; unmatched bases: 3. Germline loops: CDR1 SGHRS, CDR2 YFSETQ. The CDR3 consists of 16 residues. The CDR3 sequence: CASSLAGLAASYEQYF. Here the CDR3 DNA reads TGCGCCAGCAGCTTGGCGGGACTAGCGGCTTCCTACGAGCAGTACTTC.

The CDR3 nucleotides are TGTGCCAGCAGCCAAGTTGCCCAGCCCAAACACTATGGCTACACCTTC. Residues: CASSQVAQPKHYGYTF. The gene calls are TRBV14 and TRBJ1-2; D gene uncertain. CDR3 length: 16 amino acids. Germline lookup yields CDR1 SGHDN and CDR2 FVKESK. The V and J ends lost 1 base and 3 bases respectively, with 15 bases between them.

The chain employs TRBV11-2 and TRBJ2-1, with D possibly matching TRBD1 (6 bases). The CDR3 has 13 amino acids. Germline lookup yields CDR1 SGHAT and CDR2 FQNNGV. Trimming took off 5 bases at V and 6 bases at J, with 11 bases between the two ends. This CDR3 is CASSPTGTNEQFF. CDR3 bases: TGTGCCAGCAGCCCCACAGGGACCAATGAGCAGTTCTTC.

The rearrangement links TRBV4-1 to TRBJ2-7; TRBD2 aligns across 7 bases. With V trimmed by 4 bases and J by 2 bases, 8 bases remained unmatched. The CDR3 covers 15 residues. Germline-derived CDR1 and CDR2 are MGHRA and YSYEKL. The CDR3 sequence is CASSPVPSGAYEQYF. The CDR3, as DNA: TGCGCCAGCAGCCCTGTTCCTAGCGGAGCCTACGAGCAGTACTTC.

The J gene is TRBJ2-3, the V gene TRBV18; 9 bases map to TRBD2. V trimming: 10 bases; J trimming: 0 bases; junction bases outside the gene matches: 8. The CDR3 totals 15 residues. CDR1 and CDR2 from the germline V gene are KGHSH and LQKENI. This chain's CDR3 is CATSGLARSTDTQYF. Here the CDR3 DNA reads TGTGCCACCAGCGGACTAGCGAGAAGCACAGATACGCAGTATTTT.

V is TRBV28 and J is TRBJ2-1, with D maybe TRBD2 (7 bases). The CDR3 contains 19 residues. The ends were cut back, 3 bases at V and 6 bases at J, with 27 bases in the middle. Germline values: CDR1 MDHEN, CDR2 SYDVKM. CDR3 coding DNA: TGTGCCAGCAGTTTCCCGCTTAAATTTGGGGGGGCTATTGGCAATGAGCAGTTCTTC. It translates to CASSFPLKFGGAIGNEQFF.

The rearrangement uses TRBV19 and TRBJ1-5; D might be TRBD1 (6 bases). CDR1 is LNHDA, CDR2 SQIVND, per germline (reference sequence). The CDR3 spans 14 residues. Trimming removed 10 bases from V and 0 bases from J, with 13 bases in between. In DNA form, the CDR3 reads TGTGCCACCAACAGGGACTATAGCAATCAGCCCCAGCATTTT. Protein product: CATNRDYSNQPQHF. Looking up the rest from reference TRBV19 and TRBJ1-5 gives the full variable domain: DGGITQSPKYLFRKEGQNVTLSCEQNLNHDAMYWYRQDPGQGLRLIYYSQIVNDFQKGDIAEGYSVSREKKESFPLTVTSAQKNPTAFYLCATNRDYSNQPQHFGDGTRLSIL.

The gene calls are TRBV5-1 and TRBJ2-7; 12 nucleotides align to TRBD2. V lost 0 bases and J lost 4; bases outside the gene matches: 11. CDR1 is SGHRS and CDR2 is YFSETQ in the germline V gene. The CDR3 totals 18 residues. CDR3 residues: CASSLEGQTSGSNYEQYF. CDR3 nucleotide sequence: TGCGCCAGCAGCTTGGAGGGACAGACTAGCGGGAGTAATTACGAGCAGTACTTC.

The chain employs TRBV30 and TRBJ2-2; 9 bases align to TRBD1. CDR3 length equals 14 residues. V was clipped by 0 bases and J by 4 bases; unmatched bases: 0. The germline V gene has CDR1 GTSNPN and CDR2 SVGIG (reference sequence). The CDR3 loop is CAWSVTGGTGELFF. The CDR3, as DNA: TGTGCCTGGAGTGTGACAGGGGGCACCGGGGAGCTGTTTTTT.

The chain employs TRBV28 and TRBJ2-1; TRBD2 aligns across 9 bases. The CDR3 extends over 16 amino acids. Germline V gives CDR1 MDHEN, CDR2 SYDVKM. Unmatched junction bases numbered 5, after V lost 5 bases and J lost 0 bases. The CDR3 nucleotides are TGTGCCAGCAGTCAGGCGGGAGGGAGCTCCTACAATGAGCAGTTCTTC. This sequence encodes CASSQAGGSSYNEQFF. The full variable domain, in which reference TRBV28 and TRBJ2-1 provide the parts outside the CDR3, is DVKVTQSSRYLVKRTGEKVFLECVQDMDHENMFWYRQDPGLGLRLIYFSYDVKMKEKGDIPEGYSVSREKKERFSLILESASTNQTSMYLCASSQAGGSSYNEQFFGPGTRLTVL.

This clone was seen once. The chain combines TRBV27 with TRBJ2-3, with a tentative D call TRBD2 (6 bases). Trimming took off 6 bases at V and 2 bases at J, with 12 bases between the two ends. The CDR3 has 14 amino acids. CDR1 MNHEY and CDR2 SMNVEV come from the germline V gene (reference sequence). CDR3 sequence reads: CASRGAGPTDTQYF. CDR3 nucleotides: TGTGCCAGCAGAGGGGCGGGGCCCACAGATACGCAGTATTTT.

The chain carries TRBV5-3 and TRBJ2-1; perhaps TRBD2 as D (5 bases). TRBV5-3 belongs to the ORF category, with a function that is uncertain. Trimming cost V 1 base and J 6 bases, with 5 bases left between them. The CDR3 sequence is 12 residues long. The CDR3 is CARSLRGNEQFF. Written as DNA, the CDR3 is TGTGCCAGAAGCTTGCGGGGCAATGAGCAGTTCTTC.

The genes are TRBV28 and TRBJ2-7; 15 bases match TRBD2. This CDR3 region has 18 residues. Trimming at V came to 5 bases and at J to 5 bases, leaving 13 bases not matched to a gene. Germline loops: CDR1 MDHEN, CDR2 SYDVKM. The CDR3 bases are TGTGCCAGCAGTCCAGGGACAGCCGGGACTAGCGGGAGGCACGAGCAGTACTTC. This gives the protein CASSPGTAGTSGRHEQYF.

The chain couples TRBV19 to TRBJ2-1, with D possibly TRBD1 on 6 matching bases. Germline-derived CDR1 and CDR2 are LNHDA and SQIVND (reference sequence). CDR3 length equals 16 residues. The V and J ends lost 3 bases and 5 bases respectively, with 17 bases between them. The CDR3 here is CASSIFRSRGHNEQFF. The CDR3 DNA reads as TGTGCCAGTAGTATTTTTCGATCCAGGGGTCACAATGAGCAGTTCTTC.

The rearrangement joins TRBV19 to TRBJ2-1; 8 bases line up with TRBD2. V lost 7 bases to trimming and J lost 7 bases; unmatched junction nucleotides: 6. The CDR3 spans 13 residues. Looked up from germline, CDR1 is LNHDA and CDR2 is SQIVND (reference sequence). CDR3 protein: CASTRTSSNEQFF. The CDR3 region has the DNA TGTGCCAGTACCCGGACTAGCAGTAATGAGCAGTTCTTC.

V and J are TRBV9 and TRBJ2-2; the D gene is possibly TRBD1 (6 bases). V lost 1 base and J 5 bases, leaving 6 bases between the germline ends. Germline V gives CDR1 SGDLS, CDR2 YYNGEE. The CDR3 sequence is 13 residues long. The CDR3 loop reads CASSVRGTGELFF. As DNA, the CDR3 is TGTGCCAGCAGCGTAAGGGGGACCGGGGAGCTGTTTTTT.

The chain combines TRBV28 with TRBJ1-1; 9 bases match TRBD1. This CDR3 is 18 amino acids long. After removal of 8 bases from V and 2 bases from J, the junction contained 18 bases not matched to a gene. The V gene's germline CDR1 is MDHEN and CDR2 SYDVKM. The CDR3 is CASSLRARTGDNNTEAFF. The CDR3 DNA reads TGTGCCAGCTCCCTTAGGGCTCGGACAGGGGATAATAACACTGAAGCTTTCTTT.

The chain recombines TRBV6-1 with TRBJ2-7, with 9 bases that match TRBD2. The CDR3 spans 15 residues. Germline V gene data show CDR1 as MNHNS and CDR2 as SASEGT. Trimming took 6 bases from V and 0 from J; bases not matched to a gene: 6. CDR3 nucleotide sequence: TGTGCCAGCAGGCTGACTAGCGGAAACTCCTACGAGCAGTACTTC. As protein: CASRLTSGNSYEQYF.

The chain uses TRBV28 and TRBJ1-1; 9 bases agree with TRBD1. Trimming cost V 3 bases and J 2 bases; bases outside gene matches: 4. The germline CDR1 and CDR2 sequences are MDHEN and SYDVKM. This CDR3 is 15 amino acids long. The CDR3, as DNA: TGTGCCAGCAGTTTCCCTACAGGGGGCAACACTGAAGCTTTCTTT. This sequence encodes CASSFPTGGNTEAFF.

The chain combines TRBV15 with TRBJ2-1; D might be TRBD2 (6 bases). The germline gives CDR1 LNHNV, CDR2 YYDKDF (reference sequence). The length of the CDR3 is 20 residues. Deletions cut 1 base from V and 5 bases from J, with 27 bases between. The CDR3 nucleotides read TGTGCCACCAGCAGAGCCCCCCGGGACTGCCCTTTCCAAGAACACAATGAGCAGTTCTTC. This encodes CATSRAPRDCPFQEHNEQFF. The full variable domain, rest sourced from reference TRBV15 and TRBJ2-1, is DAMVIQNPRYQVTQFGKPVTLSCSQTLNHNVMYWYQQKSSQAPKLLFHYYDKDFNNEADTPDNFQSRRPNTSFCFLDIRSPGLGDTAMYLCATSRAPRDCPFQEHNEQFFGPGTRLTVL.

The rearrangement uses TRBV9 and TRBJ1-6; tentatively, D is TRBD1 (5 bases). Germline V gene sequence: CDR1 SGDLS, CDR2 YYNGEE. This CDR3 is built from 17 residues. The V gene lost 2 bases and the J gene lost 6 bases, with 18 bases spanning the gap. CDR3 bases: TGTGCCAGCAGCGTTGGGGGATTCGGTAGAGTTAATTCACCCCTCCACTTT. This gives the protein CASSVGGFGRVNSPLHF.

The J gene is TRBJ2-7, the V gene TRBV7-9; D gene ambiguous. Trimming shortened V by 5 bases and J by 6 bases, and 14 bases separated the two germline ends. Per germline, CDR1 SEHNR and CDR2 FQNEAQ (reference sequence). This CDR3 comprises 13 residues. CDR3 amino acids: CASSRRHGGEQYF. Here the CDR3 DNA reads TGTGCCAGCAGCCGCCGACATGGCGGCGAGCAGTACTTC. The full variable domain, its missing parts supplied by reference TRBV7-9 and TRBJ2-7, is DTGVSQNPRHKITKRGQNVTFRCDPISEHNRLYWYRQTLGQGPEFLTYFQNEAQLEKSRLLSDRFSAERPKGSFSTLEIQRTEQGDSAMYLCASSRRHGGEQYFGPGTRLTVT.

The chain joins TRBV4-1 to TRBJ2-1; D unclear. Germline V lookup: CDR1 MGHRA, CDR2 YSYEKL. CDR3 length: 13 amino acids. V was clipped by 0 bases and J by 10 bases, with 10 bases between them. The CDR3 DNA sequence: TGCGCCAGCAGCCAAGATAGCCGGACCGAGCAGTTCTTC. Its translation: CASSQDSRTEQFF.